This T cell receptor beta chain was sequenced in a study of shared clonotypes between healthy human individuals. The wider study: The people who gave samples were a couple of women and a few men aged 18 to 49.

Measured with immunoSEQ multiplex PCR; TCRdb has only the in-frame clones, and not every one. The data show some 1,900,000 clones, approximately 94% seen once. There are 14 residues in the CDR3. V lost 10 bases, J lost 4 bases, and 10 bases stayed unmatched. Germline loops: CDR1 SGHAT, CDR2 FQNNGV. Positive CCR7 selection of CD45RO-negative cells yielded the naive CD8 cells, and terminally differentiated effector memory CD45RA+ cells were excluded. This chain uses TRBV11-2 with TRBJ1-2; 9 bases agree with TRBD1. The sequenced material came from naive CD8+ T cells sorted from blood. This receptor was identified in a man aged 18 to 30 in good health. The CDR3 loop reads CATKGRDRAYGYTF. CDR3 DNA: TGTGCCACTAAGGGTAGGGACAGGGCCTATGGCTACACCTTC.